This T cell receptor (beta chain) was recovered during a study of cytomegalovirus exposure and HLA in healthy donors. Study details: A previous analysis identified around 120 million unique TCR beta sequences derived from around 180 million T cells.

Study conclusions and caveats: The only immune exposure information that was available was CMV serostatus. Differences between HLA loci emerged in a later analysis of TCR association rates, with DRB1 most and HLA-C fewest.

The PCR made use of 60 Vbeta and 13 Jbeta primers. Repertoires were generated with immunoSEQ multiplex PCR, while TCRdb's copy carries only in-frame clones and drops some. The top ten clones hold approximately 5.1% of a sample with under 120,000 clones, about 80% of them seen once. This clone was seen a handful of times. The target antigen is unknown. Germline CDR1 and CDR2: GTSNPN and SVGIG (reference sequence). V lost 1 base and J lost 7, with 5 bases in between. The CDR3 consists of 10 residues. V gene TRBV30 combines with J gene TRBJ2-7; possible D gene TRBD2, 5 bases. This sequence was found in a female donor in good health and CMV-seropositive. The sample consisted of PBMCs. In DNA, the CDR3 is TGTGCCTGGAGTGGAGGGGAGCAGTACTTC. It translates to CAWSGGEQYF.